The clone carrying this T cell receptor beta chain occurred a few times. Its antigen remains unknown. Relative to the germline gene, one junction end is altered; a read error may explain this. Germline assignment: CDR1 LGHNA and CDR2 YSLEER. The CDR3 is 16 residues long. These data come from a study of T and B cells in COVID-19 patients. BIOMED2 TRB-A/B primer pools were used in multiplex TRB PCR. A single record per CDR3 protein comes from TCRdb applying MiXCR to the multiplex PCR reads. The data hold 5,000 to 6,000 distinct CDR3 sequences, with around 30% observed a single time. From blood, about 240-550 ng of genomic DNA served as TRB template. Study conclusions and caveats: Early severe-case samples and blood from mildly ill patients during symptoms were in short supply.

Source material: blood. The TCR was taken from a human donor with active COVID-19. This chain connects TRBV4-3 to TRBJ2-6; D is unclear. The CDR3 loop reads CASSQDMLSGANVLTF. CDR3 nucleotides: TGTGCCAGCAGCCAAGATATGCTCTCTGGGGCCAACGTCCTGACTTTC.